The 16 T cell receptor beta chains presented below share a single source sample, sequenced in a study of blood T cell repertoires in COVID-19. Libraries were prepared by immunoSEQ multiplex PCR; TCRdb keeps only in-frame clonotypes and omits some of them. The profile covers 150,000 to 200,000 clones, with around 86% appearing a single time and over 7.5% taken by the ten largest. Sequenced input: peripheral blood. These receptors were collected from a man in his forties or fifties with active or convalescent COVID-19.

The chain links TRBV28 to TRBJ2-7; 10 bases fit TRBD1. Germline trimming cut 7 bases from V and 3 bases from J; bases unmatched to any gene: 6. This CDR3 has 14 amino acids. The germline gives CDR1 MDHEN, CDR2 SYDVKM. The CDR3 region has the DNA TGTGCCAGCACGCTGGGGACAGGGGACTACGAGCAGTACTTC. This gives the protein CASTLGTGDYEQYF.

V is TRBV28 and J is TRBJ2-7; D is unresolved. The CDR3 runs 12 residues. Deletions cut 5 bases from V and 2 bases from J, with 7 bases between. The germline V gene has CDR1 MDHEN and CDR2 SYDVKM. Written as DNA, the CDR3 is TGTGCCAGCAGTCATGGCACCTACGAGCAGTACTTC. It translates to CASSHGTYEQYF. The full variable domain, with the rest looked up from reference TRBV28 and TRBJ2-7, is DVKVTQSSRYLVKRTGEKVFLECVQDMDHENMFWYRQDPGLGLRLIYFSYDVKMKEKGDIPEGYSVSREKKERFSLILESASTNQTSMYLCASSHGTYEQYFGPGTRLTVT.

The chain uses TRBV9 and TRBJ2-7, with TRBD1 identical over 11 bases. In germline, CDR1 is SGDLS, CDR2 YYNGEE. Trimming cost V 0 bases and J 3 bases; bases outside gene matches: 2. The CDR3 is 15 residues long. For the CDR3, the DNA is TGTGCCAGCAGCGTAGCGGGGACAGGGGGCTACGAGCAGTACTTC. It specifies CASSVAGTGGYEQYF.

The V and J genes are TRBV7-6 and TRBJ1-1; D ambiguous. Germline assignment: CDR1 SGHVS and CDR2 FNYEAQ. The CDR3 consists of 13 residues. V lost 1 base and J lost 3, with 6 bases in between. The chain's CDR3 is CASSLGSDTEAFF. Written as DNA, the CDR3 is TGTGCCAGCAGCTTAGGATCGGACACTGAAGCTTTCTTT.

The chain combines TRBV19 with TRBJ2-3; TRBD1 matches 7 bases. Germline V gene lookup returns CDR1 LNHDA and CDR2 SQIVND (reference sequence). V trimming: 3 bases; J trimming: 2 bases; junction bases outside the gene matches: 5. CDR3 size: 15 residues. The DNA for the CDR3 is TGTGCCAGTAGTATCAGACAGGGAAACACAGATACGCAGTATTTT. Protein: CASSIRQGNTDTQYF.

Concerning this clone: Other DNA sequences in this specimen translate into the identical CDR3. This rearrangement joins TRBV6-5 to TRBJ1-1, with D hard to call. Trimming pared 6 bases from V and 7 bases from J, leaving 6 bases between. Germline V gene lookup returns CDR1 MNHEY and CDR2 SVGAGI. The CDR3 extends over 10 amino acids. The CDR3 loop is CASRGSEAFF. CDR3 sequence (DNA): TGTGCCAGCAGGGGCAGTGAAGCTTTCTTT.

This sequence joins TRBV5-1 and TRBJ2-2; TRBD1 matches at 9 bases. The CDR3 is 13 amino acids. Germline lookup yields CDR1 SGHRS and CDR2 YFSETQ. The V and J ends lost 4 bases and 11 bases, in that order; junction bases with no gene match: 6. CDR3 sequence reads: CASSGNRGHELFF. The CDR3 region has the DNA TGCGCCAGCAGCGGGAACAGGGGGCATGAGCTGTTTTTT.

CDR3 sequence reads: CASSQDWTSGGLGSGELFF. In DNA form, the CDR3 reads TGTGCCAGCAGCCAAGACTGGACTAGCGGGGGCTTGGGGTCCGGGGAGCTGTTTTTT. The genes are TRBV3-1 (or the pseudogene TRBV3-2) and TRBJ2-2; 13 bases line up with TRBD2. CDR1 is LGHDT and CDR2 is YNNKEL in the germline V gene (reference sequence). The length of the CDR3 is 19 residues. J lost 6 bases, V lost 0 bases, and 10 bases had no gene match.

V and J are TRBV12-3 or TRBV12-4 and TRBJ2-1; D is unresolved. Deletions cut 4 bases from V and 9 bases from J, with 10 bases between. The CDR3 consists of 12 residues. The CDR3: CASSSSSGEQFF. DNA of the CDR3: TGTGCCAGCAGTTCCAGCTCGGGTGAGCAGTTCTTC.

The V call is TRBV5-1, the J call TRBJ2-7; 11 bases are a match to TRBD1. This CDR3 spans 15 amino acids. Unmatched junction bases numbered 6, after V lost 4 bases and J lost 3 bases. CDR1 and CDR2 from the germline V gene are SGHRS and YFSETQ. The CDR3 nucleotides read TGCGCCAGCAGCCCCCCGGGGACAGGGGGCTACGAGCAGTACTTC. Translation gives CASSPPGTGGYEQYF.

The chain uses TRBV10-2 and TRBJ2-5; 16 bases fit TRBD2. V trimming: 8 bases; J trimming: 1 base; junction bases outside the gene matches: 10. The length of the CDR3 is 18 residues. The germline V gene encodes CDR1 WSHSY and CDR2 SAAADI. The CDR3 DNA reads as TGCGCCAGCTCTATCAGGGGACTAGCGGGAGGGGTCCAAGAGACCCAGTACTTC. It is translated as CASSIRGLAGGVQETQYF.

In this sample, this clone turned up a few times. The rearrangement links TRBV5-1 to TRBJ1-2; TRBD1 aligns across 7 bases. The germline V gene has CDR1 SGHRS and CDR2 YFSETQ. V trimming: 0 bases; J trimming: 3 bases; junction bases outside the gene matches: 2. This CDR3 spans 14 amino acids. The CDR3 coding sequence is TGCGCCAGCAGCTTGGGCCAGGGGGACTATGGCTACACCTTC. It is translated as CASSLGQGDYGYTF.

The chain links TRBV30 to TRBJ1-6; the D gene is possibly TRBD1 (5 bases). CDR1 GTSNPN and CDR2 SVGIG come from the germline V gene (reference sequence). This CDR3 is built from 14 residues. Trimming cost V 7 bases and J 2 bases, with 12 bases left between them. CDR3 DNA sequence: TGTGCCTCTACAGGTCCGACCTATAATTCACCCCTCCACTTT. Its protein is CASTGPTYNSPLHF.

The gene calls are TRBV5-4 and TRBJ1-4; tentative D call: TRBD1 (5 bases). Germline CDR1 reads SGHNT; CDR2 reads YYREEE (reference sequence). CDR3 length: 14 amino acids. Between the trimmed V and J ends, which lost 0 bases and 7 bases, there was a span of 10 bases. CDR3 sequence (DNA): TGTGCCAGCAGCTTGGGGGGGGGAAGTGAAAAACTGTTTTTT. It encodes CASSLGGGSEKLFF. Complete variable domain (other parts from reference TRBV5-4 and TRBJ1-4): ETGVTQSPTHLIKTRGQQVTLRCSSQSGHNTVSWYQQALGQGPQFIFQYYREEENGRGNFPPRFSGLQFPNYSSELNVNALELDDSALYLCASSLGGGSEKLFFGSGTQLSVL.

This clone was seen a few times. V is TRBV4-1 and J is TRBJ2-3; TRBD1 might be the D (5 bases). Trimming cost V 1 base and J 0 bases, with 11 bases left between them. The CDR3 extends over 16 amino acids. CDR1 and CDR2 (germline): MGHRA, YSYEKL. The CDR3 DNA sequence: TGCGCCAGCAGCCAAGCTCCGACAGCTAGCACAGATACGCAGTATTTT. It is translated as CASSQAPTASTDTQYF.

DNA for the CDR3: TGTGCCAGAATCCGGGTAAGGCACTTCGCAACTAATGAAAAACTGTTTTTT. The encoded protein is CARIRVRHFATNEKLFF. V is TRBV5-3 and J is TRBJ1-4; no clear D. TRBV5-3 is an ORF; its function is uncertain. The CDR3 loop spans 17 amino acids. V lost 6 bases, J lost 0 bases, and 18 bases lay in between.